This TCR beta chain stems from a study of T cell responses to AZD1222 COVID-19 vaccine. General observations from the study: There were mostly white British donors and more females than males, and clonal diversity was possibly underestimated. Spike-specific TCR breadth and depth both grew after two AZD1222 doses.

Comments on this clone: Its antigen is not identified.

Generated by immunoSEQ multiplex PCR, the TCRdb table keeps only in-frame clones and is missing some. The sample lists fewer than 50,000 clones, around 81% occurring once. The V gene's germline CDR1 is MNHEY and CDR2 SVGAGI. The CDR3 covers 12 residues. V shed 0 bases and J shed 9 bases, with 9 bases lying between them. The sequence was collected from an adult in good health. This specimen was peripheral blood, taken on day 0 of AZD1222 vaccination. The rearrangement joins TRBV6-5 to TRBJ2-7, with a tentative D call TRBD1 (5 bases). CDR3 coding DNA: TGTGCCAGCAGTTACTCCCCCCAGGGGCAGTACTTC. This encodes CASSYSPQGQYF.